One and the same sample provided the 7 T cell receptor beta chains below, sequenced in a study of long-term antiretroviral therapy in people with HIV. This was the immunoSEQ v3.0 assay at survey level. Sequencing used immunoSEQ multiplex PCR; TCRdb keeps in-frame clones, though not all of them. The data contain more than 35,000 clones, 80% to 90% of them singletons. This sample comprised unsorted PBMCs, obtained 2.2 years after starting antiretroviral therapy. Source of these receptors: a man aged 18 to 29 with HIV.

The J gene is TRBJ2-5, the V gene TRBV14; D is undetermined. With the DNA end fitting TRBJ2-7 better, the J assignment may be wrong. CDR3 length: 13 amino acids. Germline loops: CDR1 SGHDN, CDR2 FVKESK. The CDR3 is CASSQANTYEQYF. In DNA, the CDR3 is TGTGCCAGCAGCCAGGCAAATACCTACGAGCAGTACTTC.

V and J are TRBV5-1 and TRBJ1-1; D call uncertain. Germline lookup yields CDR1 SGHRS and CDR2 YFSETQ. The length of the CDR3 is 14 residues. Trimming shortened V by 2 bases and J by 0 bases, and 8 bases separated the two germline ends. The CDR3 is CASSFGRMNTEAFF. The CDR3 region has the DNA TGCGCCAGCAGCTTCGGACGGATGAACACTGAAGCTTTCTTT.

The V gene is TRBV5-1, the J gene TRBJ2-5; 7 nucleotides match TRBD1. This CDR3 contains 15 residues. From germline, CDR1 is SGHRS and CDR2 YFSETQ. Trimming removed 4 bases from V and 4 bases from J; junction bases left unmatched: 10. CDR3 sequence (DNA): TGCGCCAGCAGCGGGAGACAGGGCAGCGGAGAGACCCAGTACTTC. Protein product: CASSGRQGSGETQYF. Based on the CDR3 plus reference TRBV5-1 and TRBJ2-5, the full variable domain is KAGVTQTPRYLIKTRGQQVTLSCSPISGHRSVSWYQQTPGQGLQFLFEYFSETQRNKGNFPGRFSGRQFSNSRSEMNVSTLELGDSALYLCASSGRQGSGETQYFGPGTRLLVL.

The chain links TRBV19 to TRBJ1-5; no reliable D call. The ends were cut back, 6 bases at V and 0 bases at J, with 18 bases in the middle. Germline CDR1 reads LNHDA; CDR2 reads SQIVND (reference sequence). The CDR3 contains 17 residues. The CDR3 spells CASSTWGLGYSNQPQHF. In DNA form, the CDR3 reads TGTGCCAGTAGCACCTGGGGTTTGGGATATAGCAATCAGCCCCAGCATTTT.

This sequence joins TRBV7-3 and TRBJ2-3, with 7 bases identical to TRBD2. With V trimmed by 4 bases and J by 0 bases, 4 bases remained unmatched. Germline CDR1 and CDR2: SGHTA and FQGTGA. CDR3 length: 15 residues. CDR3 loop: CASSSLAISTDTQYF. In nucleotides, the CDR3 is TGTGCCAGCAGCTCACTAGCGATCAGCACAGATACGCAGTATTTT.

The genes are TRBV4-3 and TRBJ1-2, with 7 bases matching TRBD1. Trimming cost V 0 bases and J 5 bases; bases outside gene matches: 15. The V gene's germline CDR1 is LGHNA and CDR2 YSLEER. The CDR3 extends over 18 amino acids. The CDR3 is CASSQDQAAGGFVYGYTF. CDR3 bases: TGCGCCAGCAGCCAAGATCAGGCGGCAGGGGGTTTCGTTTATGGCTACACCTTC.

The chain links TRBV19 to TRBJ1-1; D may be TRBD1 (6 bases). The CDR3 is 15 residues long. Germline V gene lookup returns CDR1 LNHDA and CDR2 SQIVND (reference sequence). V lost 3 bases, J lost 11 bases, and 22 bases lay in between. CDR3 DNA: TGTGCCAGTAGTATCGCCGGGACACGGGGATTATGGGCTTTCTTT. The encoded protein is CASSIAGTRGLWAFF. Full variable domain (rest looked up from reference TRBV19 and TRBJ1-1): DGGITQSPKYLFRKEGQNVTLSCEQNLNHDAMYWYRQDPGQGLRLIYYSQIVNDFQKGDIAEGYSVSREKKESFPLTVTSAQKNPTAFYLCASSIAGTRGLWAFFGQGTRLTVV.